A single sample is the source of the 13 T cell receptor beta chains below, sequenced in a study of blood T cell repertoires in COVID-19. The method was immunoSEQ multiplex PCR; TCRdb's version includes in-frame clones alone and lacks a portion of them. The sample contains hundreds of thousands of clones, around 91% of which appear only once. Material: PBMCs or T cells enriched from blood (not recorded which). These receptors were taken from a woman under 30 who had recovered from COVID-19.

The chain links TRBV20-1 to TRBJ1-1; D ambiguous. CDR1 DFQATT and CDR2 SNEGSKA come from the germline V gene (reference sequence). V was clipped by 7 bases and J by 1 base, with 7 bases between them. This CDR3 has 11 residues. This CDR3 reads CSGHTNTEAFF. The CDR3 DNA reads TGCAGTGGGCACACGAACACTGAAGCTTTCTTT.

This clone was seen a single time. The chain links TRBV5-1 to TRBJ1-1, with a tentative D call TRBD1 (6 bases). CDR1 is SGHRS and CDR2 is YFSETQ in the germline V gene. The CDR3 length is 13 residues. Deletions cut 4 bases from V and 11 bases from J, with 18 bases between. This CDR3 is CASSQGTDFDAFF. The CDR3 nucleotides read TGCGCCAGCAGCCAGGGGACGGACTTCGATGCTTTCTTT.

V gene TRBV3-1 (or the pseudogene TRBV3-2) combines with J gene TRBJ1-6; maybe TRBD1 (5 bases). The CDR3 consists of 14 residues. From germline, CDR1 is LGHDT and CDR2 YNNKEL (reference sequence). Trimming cost V 1 base and J 10 bases, with 11 bases left between them. CDR3 sequence reads: CASSQARVQSPLHF. Written as DNA, the CDR3 is TGTGCCAGCAGCCAAGCCAGGGTACAATCACCCCTCCACTTT.

The rearrangement links TRBV5-8 to TRBJ1-3; 9 nucleotides match TRBD1. The germline V gene has CDR1 SGHTS and CDR2 YDEGEE. The CDR3 is 15 amino acids. The ends lost 4 bases at V and 7 bases at J; junction bases unmatched: 9. The CDR3: CASSELGQGGNTIYF. The CDR3 region has the DNA TGTGCCAGCAGCGAACTGGGACAGGGAGGTAACACCATATATTTT.

V and J are TRBV4-1 and TRBJ1-1; 7 bases agree with TRBD1. Germline V lookup: CDR1 MGHRA, CDR2 YSYEKL. V gave up 3 bases and J gave up 4 bases; unmatched junction bases: 11. There are 16 residues in the CDR3. The CDR3 DNA reads as TGCGCCAGCAGCCAGGCAAACAGGGGAATCGGCACTGAAGCTTTCTTT. This gives the protein CASSQANRGIGTEAFF.

V gene TRBV7-8 combines with J gene TRBJ1-5; possible D gene TRBD1, 6 bases. V dropped 5 bases and J dropped 11 bases, with 28 bases sitting between them. The CDR3 sequence is 17 residues long. Germline V gene data show CDR1 as SGHVS and CDR2 as FQNEAQ. As DNA, the CDR3 is TGTGCCAGCAGCCCTCTTAGGGAGGGGCCCAAAAGGGGGGCCCAGCATTTT. Its protein product is CASSPLREGPKRGAQHF. Based on the CDR3 plus reference TRBV7-8 and TRBJ1-5, the full variable domain is GAGVSQSPRYKVAKRGQDVALRCDPISGHVSLFWYQQALGQGPEFLTYFQNEAQLDKSGLPSDRFFAERPEGSVSTLKIQRTQQEDSAVYLCASSPLREGPKRGAQHFGDGTRLSIL.

V gene TRBV5-1 combines with J gene TRBJ2-5; 7 nucleotides agree with TRBD2. Germline loops: CDR1 SGHRS, CDR2 YFSETQ. Losses at the gene ends were 6 bases for V and 4 bases for J; bases not matched to a gene: 12. The CDR3 covers 15 residues. The CDR3, as DNA: TGCGCCAGCACCCAGGCCAGGTCTAGCGGAGAGACCCAGTACTTC. Protein sequence: CASTQARSSGETQYF.

The table lists this clone with a few counts. The V call is TRBV5-1, the J call TRBJ2-7, with 7 bases that match TRBD1. This CDR3 is built from 14 residues. Trimming removed 4 bases from V and 2 bases from J; junction bases left unmatched: 6. Looked up from germline, CDR1 is SGHRS and CDR2 is YFSETQ. The CDR3 DNA reads TGCGCCAGCAGCCGTGGACAGGAGGCCTACGAGCAGTACTTC. It codes for CASSRGQEAYEQYF.

This sequence joins TRBV7-9 and TRBJ2-7; weak D call: TRBD1 (5 bases). Germline V gene data show CDR1 as SEHNR and CDR2 as FQNEAQ (reference sequence). This CDR3 comprises 15 residues. Deletions cut 8 bases from V and 1 base from J, with 18 bases between. The CDR3 reads CASRPMSQGSYEQYF. CDR3 nucleotide sequence: TGTGCCAGCCGCCCTATGTCCCAGGGATCCTACGAGCAGTACTTC.

The chain couples TRBV21-1 to TRBJ1-2; whether TRBD1, the table's D call, matches the DNA was not checked. TRBV21-1 has pseudogene status. This CDR3 is built from 16 residues. The CDR3: CASSKSDRVSRHGYTF. The CDR3 DNA follows: TGTGCCAGCAGCAAATCGGACAGGGTCTCCCGGCATGGCTACACCTTC.

The chain uses TRBV5-4 and TRBJ2-5; TRBD2 matches 7 bases. With V trimmed by 4 bases and J by 1 base, 4 bases remained unmatched. Per germline, CDR1 SGHNT and CDR2 YYREEE (reference sequence). This CDR3 contains 14 residues. The CDR3 sequence is CASSDGGVQETQYF. CDR3 nucleotides: TGTGCCAGCAGCGATGGGGGGGTCCAAGAGACCCAGTACTTC.

The chain recombines TRBV4-1 with TRBJ2-7; TRBD1 matches 8 bases. V dropped 3 bases and J dropped 2; count of bases not matched to a gene: 6. Germline loops: CDR1 MGHRA, CDR2 YSYEKL. The CDR3 loop spans 15 amino acids. The CDR3 reads CASSQEGTGPYEQYF. The CDR3 DNA reads as TGCGCCAGCAGCCAGGAGGGGACAGGACCCTACGAGCAGTACTTC.

The rearrangement uses TRBV6-5 and TRBJ2-7; D possibly corresponds to TRBD2 (7 bases). CDR1 and CDR2 (germline): MNHEY, SVGAGI. The V and J ends lost 7 bases and 2 bases respectively, with 12 bases between them. CDR3 length equals 13 residues. The CDR3 coding sequence is TGTGCCAGCATGGGGGGGCCAACCTACGAGCAGTACTTC. Its protein product is CASMGGPTYEQYF.